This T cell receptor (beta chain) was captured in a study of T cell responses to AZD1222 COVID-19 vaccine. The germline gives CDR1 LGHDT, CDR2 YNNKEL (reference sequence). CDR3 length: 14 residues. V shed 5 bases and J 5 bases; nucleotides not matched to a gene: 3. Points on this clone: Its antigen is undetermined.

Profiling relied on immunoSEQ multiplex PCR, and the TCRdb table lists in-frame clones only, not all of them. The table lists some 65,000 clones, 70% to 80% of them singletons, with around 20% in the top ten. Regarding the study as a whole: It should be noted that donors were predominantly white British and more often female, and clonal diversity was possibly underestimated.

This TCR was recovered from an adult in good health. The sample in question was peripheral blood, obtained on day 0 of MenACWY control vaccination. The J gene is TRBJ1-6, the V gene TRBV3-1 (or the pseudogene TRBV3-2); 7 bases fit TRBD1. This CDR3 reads CASSEGQDNSPLHF. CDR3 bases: TGTGCCAGCAGCGAAGGACAGGATAATTCACCCCTCCACTTT.